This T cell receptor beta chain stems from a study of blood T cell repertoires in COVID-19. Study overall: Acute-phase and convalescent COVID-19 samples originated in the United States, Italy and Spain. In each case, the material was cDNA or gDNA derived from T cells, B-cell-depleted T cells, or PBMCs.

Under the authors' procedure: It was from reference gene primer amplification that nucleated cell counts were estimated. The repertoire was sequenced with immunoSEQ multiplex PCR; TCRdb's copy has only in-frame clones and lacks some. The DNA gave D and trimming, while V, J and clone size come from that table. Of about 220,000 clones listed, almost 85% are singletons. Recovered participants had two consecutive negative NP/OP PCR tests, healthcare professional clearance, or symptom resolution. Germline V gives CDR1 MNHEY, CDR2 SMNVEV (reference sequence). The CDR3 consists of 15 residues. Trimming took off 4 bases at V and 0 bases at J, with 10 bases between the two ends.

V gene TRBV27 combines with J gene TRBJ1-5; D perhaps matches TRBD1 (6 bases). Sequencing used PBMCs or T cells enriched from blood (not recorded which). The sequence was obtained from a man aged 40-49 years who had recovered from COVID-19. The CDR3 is CASSWGQYSNQPQHF. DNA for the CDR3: TGTGCCAGCAGTTGGGGACAATATAGCAATCAGCCCCAGCATTTT.